This note documents a single T cell receptor (beta chain) sequence. This entry is derived from a study of blood T cell repertoires in COVID-19. In the study overall: From the United States, Italy and Spain came samples of acute and convalescent COVID-19.

This CDR3 region has 14 residues. CDR1 MNHEY and CDR2 SVGEGT come from the germline V gene. V gave up 0 bases and J gave up 5 bases; unmatched junction bases: 3. In the authors' workflow: Amplifying reference gene primers gave estimates of nucleated cell counts. Repertoires were generated with immunoSEQ multiplex PCR, while TCRdb's copy carries only in-frame clones and drops some. Clone size and V and J calls were adopted from that table, with D and trimming inferred from the DNA. The table records approximately 180,000 clones, about 85% of them present only once. The rearrangement joins TRBV6-2 or TRBV6-3 to TRBJ2-7; 8 bases align to TRBD1. This clonotype was sampled from a person aged 70 to 85 with COVID-19, enrolled during active disease. The sequencing sample was made of peripheral blood. The CDR3 DNA reads TGTGCCAGCAGTTACTCTCAGGGGGCGGACGAGCAGTACTTC. It is translated as CASSYSQGADEQYF.